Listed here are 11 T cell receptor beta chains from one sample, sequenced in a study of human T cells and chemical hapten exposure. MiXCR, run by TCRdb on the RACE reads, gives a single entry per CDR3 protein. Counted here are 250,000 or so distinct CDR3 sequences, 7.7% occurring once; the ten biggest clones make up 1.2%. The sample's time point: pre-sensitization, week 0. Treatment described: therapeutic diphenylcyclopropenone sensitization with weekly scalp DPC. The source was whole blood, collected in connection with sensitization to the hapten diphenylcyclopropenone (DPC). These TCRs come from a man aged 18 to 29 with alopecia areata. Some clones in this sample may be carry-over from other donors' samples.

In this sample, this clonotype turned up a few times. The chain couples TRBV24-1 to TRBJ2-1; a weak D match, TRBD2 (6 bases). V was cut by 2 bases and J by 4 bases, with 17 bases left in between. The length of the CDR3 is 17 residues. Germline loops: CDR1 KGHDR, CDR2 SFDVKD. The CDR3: CATSDSAGKGGYNEQFF. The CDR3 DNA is TGTGCCACCAGTGATTCCGCAGGGAAGGGAGGTTACAATGAGCAGTTCTTC.

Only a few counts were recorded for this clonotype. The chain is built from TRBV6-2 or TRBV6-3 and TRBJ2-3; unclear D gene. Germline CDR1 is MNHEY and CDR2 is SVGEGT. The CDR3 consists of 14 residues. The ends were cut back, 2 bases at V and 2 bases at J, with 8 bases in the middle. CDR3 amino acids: CASSYVGFTDTQYF. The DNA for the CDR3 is TGTGCCAGCAGTTACGTCGGGTTCACAGATACGCAGTATTTT.

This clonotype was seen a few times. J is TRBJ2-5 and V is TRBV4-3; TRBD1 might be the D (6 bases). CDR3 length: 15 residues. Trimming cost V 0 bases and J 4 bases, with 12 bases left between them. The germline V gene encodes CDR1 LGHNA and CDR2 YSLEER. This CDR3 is CASSQDLGTRETQYF. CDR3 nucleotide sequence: TGCGCCAGCAGCCAAGATCTGGGGACACGAGAGACCCAGTACTTC.

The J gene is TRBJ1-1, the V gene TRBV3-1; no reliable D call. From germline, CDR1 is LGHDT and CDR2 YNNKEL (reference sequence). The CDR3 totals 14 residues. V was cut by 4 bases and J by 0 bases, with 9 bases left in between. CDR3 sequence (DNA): TGTGCCAGCAGCCCAACCGTAATGAACACTGAAGCTTTCTTT. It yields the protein CASSPTVMNTEAFF.

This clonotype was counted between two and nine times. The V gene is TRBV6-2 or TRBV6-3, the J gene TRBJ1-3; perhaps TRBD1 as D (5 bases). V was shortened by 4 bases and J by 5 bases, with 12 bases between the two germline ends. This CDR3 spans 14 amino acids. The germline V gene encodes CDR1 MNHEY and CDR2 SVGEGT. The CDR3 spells CASSSSGARNTIYF. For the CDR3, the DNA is TGTGCCAGCAGTTCCTCCGGGGCTCGAAACACCATATATTTT.

The DNA of the CDR3 is TGTGCCAGCAGTTCGGGACAGCTCTACGAGCAGTACTTC. This sequence encodes CASSSGQLYEQYF. The V and J genes are TRBV28 and TRBJ2-7; 7 bases align to TRBD1. Germline V gives CDR1 MDHEN, CDR2 SYDVKM. CDR3 length: 13 amino acids. Trimming at V came to 4 bases and at J to 3 bases, leaving 3 bases not matched to a gene. Combining the CDR3 with reference TRBV28 and TRBJ2-7 gives the whole variable domain DVKVTQSSRYLVKRTGEKVFLECVQDMDHENMFWYRQDPGLGLRLIYFSYDVKMKEKGDIPEGYSVSREKKERFSLILESASTNQTSMYLCASSSGQLYEQYFGPGTRLTVT.

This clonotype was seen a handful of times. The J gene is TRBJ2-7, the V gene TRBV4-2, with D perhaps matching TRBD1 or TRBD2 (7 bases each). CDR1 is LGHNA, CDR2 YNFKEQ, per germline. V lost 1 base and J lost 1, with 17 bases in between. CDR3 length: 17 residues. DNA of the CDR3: TGTGCCAGCAGCCAAGCCCAGGGGGGGACTGATTCCTACGAGCAGTACTTC. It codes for CASSQAQGGTDSYEQYF.

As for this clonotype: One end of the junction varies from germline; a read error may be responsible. The CDR3 loop reads CASSQLGNSGANVLTF. DNA for the CDR3: TGTGCCAGCAGTCAATTGGGGAACTCTGGGGCCAACGTCCTGACTTTC. This chain links TRBV16 with TRBJ2-6; D unresolved. The CDR3 totals 16 residues. Germline CDR1 reads KGHSY; CDR2 reads FQNENV.

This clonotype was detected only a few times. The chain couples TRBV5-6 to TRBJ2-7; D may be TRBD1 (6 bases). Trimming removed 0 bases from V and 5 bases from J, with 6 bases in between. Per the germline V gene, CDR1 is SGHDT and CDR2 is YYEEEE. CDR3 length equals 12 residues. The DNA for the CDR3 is TGTGCCAGCAGCTTGGGACAGGACGAGCAGTACGTC. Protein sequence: CASSLGQDEQYV.

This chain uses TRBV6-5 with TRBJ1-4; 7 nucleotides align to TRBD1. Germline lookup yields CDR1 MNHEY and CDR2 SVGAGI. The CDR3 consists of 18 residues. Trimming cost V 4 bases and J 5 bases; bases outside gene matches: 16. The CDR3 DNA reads TGTGCCAGCAGTTTGAAGGGACAGAGGACCCGAAGGAATGAAAAACTGTTTTTT. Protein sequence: CASSLKGQRTRRNEKLFF.

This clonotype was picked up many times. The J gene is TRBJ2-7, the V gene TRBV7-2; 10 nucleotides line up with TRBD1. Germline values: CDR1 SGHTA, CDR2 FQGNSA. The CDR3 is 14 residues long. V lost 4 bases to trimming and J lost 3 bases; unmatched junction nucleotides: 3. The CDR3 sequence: CASSYRDRGYEQYF. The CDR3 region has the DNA TGTGCCAGCAGCTACCGGGACAGGGGCTACGAGCAGTACTTC.